What follows describes a single T cell receptor beta chain. The sample is drawn from a study of blood T cell repertoires in COVID-19. Study at large: Acute and convalescent COVID-19 specimens originated in the United States, Italy and Spain.

This CDR3 contains 14 residues. The V and J ends lost 3 bases and 5 bases respectively, with 10 bases between them. The germline V gene encodes CDR1 MDHEN and CDR2 SYDVKM. Original processing notes: Estimation of nucleated cell counts was performed using reference gene primer amplification. Sequenced by immunoSEQ multiplex PCR; TCRdb stores in-frame clones only, minus some. V and J calls and clone size are copied from that table; D and trimming were computed from the DNA. This table holds more than 90,000 clones, 85% found once. The receptor was isolated from a man at least 80 years old with acute or convalescent COVID-19. The sample taken for sequencing was peripheral blood. The chain joins TRBV28 to TRBJ2-2; tentative D call: TRBD2 (6 bases). This CDR3 reads CASSFFRGTGELFF. DNA for the CDR3: TGTGCCAGCAGTTTCTTCCGGGGGACCGGGGAGCTGTTTTTT.